These 5 T cell receptor beta chains share one sample of origin, sequenced in a study of graft-versus-host responses after intestinal transplantation. The data were produced by immunoSEQ multiplex PCR, yet TCRdb's version contains in-frame clones alone and is incomplete. The profile covers about 86,000 clones, with roughly 90% appearing a single time and 0.5% taken by the ten largest. For these receptors, no antigen is known. The sequences come from unstimulated CD8+ T cells sorted from spleen or lymph node cells, collected before intestinal transplant. The receptors derive from a human donor who received an intestinal transplant.

This clone was seen only a few times. The CDR3 bases are TGTGCCTGGAGTTATAGCAATCAGCCCCAGCATTTT. Translating gives CAWSYSNQPQHF. The chain combines TRBV30 with TRBJ1-5; D ambiguous. The ends were cut back, 2 bases at V and 0 bases at J, with 2 bases in the middle. Germline V gene lookup returns CDR1 GTSNPN and CDR2 SVGIG (reference sequence). This CDR3 comprises 12 residues.

The chain combines TRBV7-9 with TRBJ2-7; the D gene is possibly TRBD2 (6 bases). V shed 5 bases and J shed 7 bases, with 21 bases lying between them. Per the germline V gene, CDR1 is SEHNR and CDR2 is FQNEAQ (reference sequence). The CDR3 length is 15 residues. The CDR3 here is CASSASGLSGQEQYF. The CDR3 nucleotides are TGTGCCAGCAGCGCCTCGGGACTCTCGGGCCAGGAGCAGTACTTC.

This chain links TRBV12-5 with TRBJ1-5; weak D call: TRBD1 (6 bases). Per germline, CDR1 LGHNT and CDR2 FRNRAP. This CDR3 contains 15 residues. Deletions cut 3 bases from V and 0 bases from J, with 9 bases between. In nucleotides, the CDR3 is TGTGCTAGTGGTTTTGGACAGTATAGCAATCAGCCCCAGCATTTT. Translated, it gives CASGFGQYSNQPQHF.

This chain uses TRBV19 with TRBJ1-2; maybe TRBD1 (6 bases). Germline-derived CDR1 and CDR2 are LNHDA and SQIVND (reference sequence). Between the trimmed V and J ends, which lost 2 bases and 6 bases, there was a span of 13 bases. There are 14 residues in the CDR3. The CDR3 bases are TGTGCCAGTAGTATAAAGGGGGAGACGGATGGCTACACCTTC. Translating it yields CASSIKGETDGYTF.

The J gene is TRBJ1-1, the V gene TRBV29-1; 10 bases align to TRBD1. Looked up from germline, CDR1 is SQVTM and CDR2 is ANQGSEA. There are 14 residues in the CDR3. With 6 bases clipped from V and 1 base from J, the junction kept 5 bases outside the gene matches. CDR3 coding DNA: TGCAGCGTCCGGACAGGGGGGGAGAACACTGAAGCTTTCTTT. Its translation is CSVRTGGENTEAFF.